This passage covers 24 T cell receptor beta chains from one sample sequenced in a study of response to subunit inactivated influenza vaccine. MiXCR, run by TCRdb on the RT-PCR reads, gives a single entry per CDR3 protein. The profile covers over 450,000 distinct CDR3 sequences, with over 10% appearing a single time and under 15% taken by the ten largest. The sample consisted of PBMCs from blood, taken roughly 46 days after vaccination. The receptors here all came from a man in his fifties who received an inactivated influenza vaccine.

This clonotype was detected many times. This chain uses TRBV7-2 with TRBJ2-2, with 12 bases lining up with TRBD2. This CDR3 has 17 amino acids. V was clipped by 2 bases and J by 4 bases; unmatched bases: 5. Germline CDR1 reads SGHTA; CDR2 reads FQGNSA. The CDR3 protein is CASSLLTLAGGTGELFF. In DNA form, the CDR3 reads TGTGCCAGCAGCTTACTCACACTAGCGGGAGGCACCGGGGAGCTGTTTTTT.

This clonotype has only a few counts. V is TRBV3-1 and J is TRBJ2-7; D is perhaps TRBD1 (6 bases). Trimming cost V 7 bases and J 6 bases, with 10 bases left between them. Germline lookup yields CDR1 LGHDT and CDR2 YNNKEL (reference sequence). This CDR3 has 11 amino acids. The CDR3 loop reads CASTRGGEQYF. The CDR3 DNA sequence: TGTGCCAGCACCAGGGGCGGCGAGCAGTACTTC.

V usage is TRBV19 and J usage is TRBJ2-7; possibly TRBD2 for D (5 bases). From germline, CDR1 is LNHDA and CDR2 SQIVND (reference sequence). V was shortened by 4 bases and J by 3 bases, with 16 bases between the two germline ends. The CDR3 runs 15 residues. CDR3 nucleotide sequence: TGTGCCAGTAGTAAGAAGGGAGCGGCTTTCTACGAGCAGTACTTC. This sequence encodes CASSKKGAAFYEQYF.

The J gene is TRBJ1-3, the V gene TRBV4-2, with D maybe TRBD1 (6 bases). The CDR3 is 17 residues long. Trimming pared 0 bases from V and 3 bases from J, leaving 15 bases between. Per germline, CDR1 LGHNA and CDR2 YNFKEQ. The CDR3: CASSQDLGRGYGNTIYF. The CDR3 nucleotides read TGTGCCAGCAGCCAAGATCTTGGCAGGGGATATGGAAACACCATATATTTT.

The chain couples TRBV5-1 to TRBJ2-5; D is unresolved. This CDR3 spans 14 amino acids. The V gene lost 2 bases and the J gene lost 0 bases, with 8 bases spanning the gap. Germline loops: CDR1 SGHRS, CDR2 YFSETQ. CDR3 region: CASSFVQNQETQYF. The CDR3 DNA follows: TGCGCCAGCAGCTTTGTACAGAACCAAGAGACCCAGTACTTC.

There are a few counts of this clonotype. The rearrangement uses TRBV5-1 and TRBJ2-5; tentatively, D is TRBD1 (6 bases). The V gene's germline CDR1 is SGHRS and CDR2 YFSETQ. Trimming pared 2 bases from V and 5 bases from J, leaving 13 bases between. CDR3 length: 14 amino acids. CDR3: CASSFSQGIETQYF. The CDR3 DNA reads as TGCGCCAGCAGCTTTTCTCAGGGGATCGAGACCCAGTACTTC.

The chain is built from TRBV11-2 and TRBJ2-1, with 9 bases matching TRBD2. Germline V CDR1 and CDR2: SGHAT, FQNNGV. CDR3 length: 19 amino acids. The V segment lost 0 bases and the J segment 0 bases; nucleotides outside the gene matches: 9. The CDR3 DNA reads TGTGCCAGCAGCTTAGACCGAGCGGGGGGATTGAGCTCCTACAATGAGCAGTTCTTC. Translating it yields CASSLDRAGGLSSYNEQFF.

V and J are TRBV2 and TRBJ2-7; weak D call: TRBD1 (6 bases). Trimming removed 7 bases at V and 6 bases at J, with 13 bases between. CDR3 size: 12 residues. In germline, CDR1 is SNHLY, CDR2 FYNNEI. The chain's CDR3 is CASMGQRTEQYF. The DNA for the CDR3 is TGTGCCAGCATGGGACAACGCACCGAGCAGTACTTC. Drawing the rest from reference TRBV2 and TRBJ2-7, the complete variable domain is EPEVTQTPSHQVTQMGQEVILRCVPISNHLYFYWYRQILGQKVEFLVSFYNNEISEKSEIFDDQFSVERPDGSNFTLKIRSTKLEDSAMYFCASMGQRTEQYFGPGTRLTVT.

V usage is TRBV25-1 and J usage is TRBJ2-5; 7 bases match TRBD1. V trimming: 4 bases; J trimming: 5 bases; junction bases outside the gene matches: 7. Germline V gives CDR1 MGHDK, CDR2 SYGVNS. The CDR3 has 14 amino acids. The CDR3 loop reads CASSGKGADETQYF. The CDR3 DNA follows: TGTGCCAGCAGTGGTAAGGGGGCGGACGAGACCCAGTACTTC.

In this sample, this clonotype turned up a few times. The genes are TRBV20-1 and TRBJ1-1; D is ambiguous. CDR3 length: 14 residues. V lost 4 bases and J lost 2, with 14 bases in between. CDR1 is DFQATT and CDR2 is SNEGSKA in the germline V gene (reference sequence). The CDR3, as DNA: TGCAGTGCTAACCCGGGTTCGGGAAACACTGAAGCTTTCTTT. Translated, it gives CSANPGSGNTEAFF.

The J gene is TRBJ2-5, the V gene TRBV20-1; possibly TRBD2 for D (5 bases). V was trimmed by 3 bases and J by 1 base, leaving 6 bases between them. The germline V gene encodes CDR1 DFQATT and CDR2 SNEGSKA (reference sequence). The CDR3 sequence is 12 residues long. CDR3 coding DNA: TGCAGTGCTAGCGGGGTCCAAGAGACCCAGTACTTC. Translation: CSASGVQETQYF.

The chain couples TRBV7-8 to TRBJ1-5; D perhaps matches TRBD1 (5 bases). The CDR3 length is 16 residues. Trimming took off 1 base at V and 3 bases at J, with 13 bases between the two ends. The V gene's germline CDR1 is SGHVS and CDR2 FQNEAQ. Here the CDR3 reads CASSLDWGQNNQPQHF. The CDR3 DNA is TGTGCCAGCAGCTTAGATTGGGGCCAGAACAATCAGCCCCAGCATTTT. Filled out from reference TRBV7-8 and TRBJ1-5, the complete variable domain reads GAGVSQSPRYKVAKRGQDVALRCDPISGHVSLFWYQQALGQGPEFLTYFQNEAQLDKSGLPSDRFFAERPEGSVSTLKIQRTQQEDSAVYLCASSLDWGQNNQPQHFGDGTRLSIL.

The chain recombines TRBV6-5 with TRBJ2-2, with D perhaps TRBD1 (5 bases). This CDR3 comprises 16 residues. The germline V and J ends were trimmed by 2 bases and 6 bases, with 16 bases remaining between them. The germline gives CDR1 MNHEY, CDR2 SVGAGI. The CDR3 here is CASSYLRTRTAGELFF. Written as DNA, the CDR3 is TGTGCCAGCAGTTACCTCCGGACACGAACGGCCGGGGAGCTGTTTTTT.

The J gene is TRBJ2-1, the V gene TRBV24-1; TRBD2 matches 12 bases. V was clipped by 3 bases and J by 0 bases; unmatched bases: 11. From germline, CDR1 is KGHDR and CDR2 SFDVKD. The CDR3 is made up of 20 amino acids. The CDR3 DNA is TGTGCCACCAGTGATCCCCGACTAGCGGGGGCGCCCAGCTCCTACAATGAGCAGTTCTTC. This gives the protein CATSDPRLAGAPSSYNEQFF.

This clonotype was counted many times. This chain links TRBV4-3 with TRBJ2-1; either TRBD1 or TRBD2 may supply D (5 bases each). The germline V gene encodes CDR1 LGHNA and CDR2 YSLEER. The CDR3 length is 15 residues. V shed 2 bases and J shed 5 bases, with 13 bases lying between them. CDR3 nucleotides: TGCGCCAGCAGCCAATCCCGGGACCTCGACAATGAGCAGTTCTTC. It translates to CASSQSRDLDNEQFF.

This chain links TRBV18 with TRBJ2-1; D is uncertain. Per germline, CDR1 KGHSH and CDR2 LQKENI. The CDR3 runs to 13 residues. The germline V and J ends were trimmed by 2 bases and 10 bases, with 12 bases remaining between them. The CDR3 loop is CASSPGWVGEQFF. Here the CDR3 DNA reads TGTGCCAGCTCACCAGGTTGGGTGGGGGAGCAGTTCTTC.

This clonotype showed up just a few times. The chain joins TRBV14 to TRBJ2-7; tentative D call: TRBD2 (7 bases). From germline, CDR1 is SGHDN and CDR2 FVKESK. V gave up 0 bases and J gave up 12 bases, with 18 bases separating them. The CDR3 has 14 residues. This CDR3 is CASSQDLGGGPPYF. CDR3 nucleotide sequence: TGTGCCAGCAGCCAAGATCTGGGAGGGGGGCCTCCGTACTTC.

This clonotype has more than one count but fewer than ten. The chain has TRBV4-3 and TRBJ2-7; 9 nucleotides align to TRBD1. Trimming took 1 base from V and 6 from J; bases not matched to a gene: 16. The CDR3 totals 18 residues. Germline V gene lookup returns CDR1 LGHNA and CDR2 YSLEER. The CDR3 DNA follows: TGCGCCAGCAGCCAAGGTTCTACCCGGGACAGGGTGGTTGGCGAGCAGTACTTC. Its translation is CASSQGSTRDRVVGEQYF.

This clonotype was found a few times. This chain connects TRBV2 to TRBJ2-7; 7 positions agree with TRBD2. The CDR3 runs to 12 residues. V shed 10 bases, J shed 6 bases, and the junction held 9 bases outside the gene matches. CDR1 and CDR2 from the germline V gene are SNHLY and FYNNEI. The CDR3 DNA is TGTGCCACCGTGGGGAGGGTTGGCGAGCAGTACTTC. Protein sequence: CATVGRVGEQYF. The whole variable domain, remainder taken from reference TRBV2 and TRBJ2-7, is EPEVTQTPSHQVTQMGQEVILRCVPISNHLYFYWYRQILGQKVEFLVSFYNNEISEKSEIFDDQFSVERPDGSNFTLKIRSTKLEDSAMYFCATVGRVGEQYFGPGTRLTVT.

The CDR3 region is CASSQTPIYASPYNEQFF. Written as DNA, the CDR3 is TGCGCCAGCAGCCAAACCCCCATTTACGCCAGCCCCTACAATGAGCAGTTCTTC. This chain connects TRBV4-1 to TRBJ2-1; D is uncertain. The V end was cut by 2 bases, the J end by 2 bases, with 19 bases between. Germline-derived CDR1 and CDR2 are MGHRA and YSYEKL. The length of the CDR3 is 18 residues.

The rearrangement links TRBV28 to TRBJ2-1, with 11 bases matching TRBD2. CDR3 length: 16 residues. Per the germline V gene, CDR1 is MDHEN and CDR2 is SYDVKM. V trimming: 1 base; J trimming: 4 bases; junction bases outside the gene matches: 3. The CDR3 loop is CASSLFGLAGYNEQFF. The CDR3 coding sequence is TGTGCCAGCAGTTTATTCGGACTAGCGGGTTACAATGAGCAGTTCTTC.

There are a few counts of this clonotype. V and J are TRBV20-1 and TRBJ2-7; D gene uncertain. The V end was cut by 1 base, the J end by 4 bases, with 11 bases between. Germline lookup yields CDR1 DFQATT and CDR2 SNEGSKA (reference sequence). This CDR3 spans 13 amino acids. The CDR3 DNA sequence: TGCAGTGCTAGAGGGACGGCACTTTACGAGCAGTACTTC. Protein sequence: CSARGTALYEQYF.

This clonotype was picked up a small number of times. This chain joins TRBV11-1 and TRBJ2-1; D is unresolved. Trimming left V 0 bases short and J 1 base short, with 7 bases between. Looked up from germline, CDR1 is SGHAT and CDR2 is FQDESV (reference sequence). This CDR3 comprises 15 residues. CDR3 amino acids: CASSLAGKSYNEQFF. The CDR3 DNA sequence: TGTGCCAGCAGCTTAGCGGGGAAGTCCTACAATGAGCAGTTCTTC. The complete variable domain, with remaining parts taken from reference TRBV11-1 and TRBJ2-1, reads EAEVAQSPRYKITEKSQAVAFWCDPISGHATLYWYRQILGQGPELLVQFQDESVVDDSQLPKDRFSAERLKGVDSTLKIQPAELGDSAMYLCASSLAGKSYNEQFFGPGTRLTVL.

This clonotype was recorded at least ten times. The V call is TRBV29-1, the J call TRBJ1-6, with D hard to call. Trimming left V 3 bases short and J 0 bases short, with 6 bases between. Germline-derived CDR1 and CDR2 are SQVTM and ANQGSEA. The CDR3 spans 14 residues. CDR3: CSVDWSSYNSPLHF. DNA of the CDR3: TGCAGCGTTGATTGGAGCTCCTATAATTCACCCCTCCACTTT.